This TCR beta chain came from a study of CD8+CD57+ T cells in acquired aplastic anemia. Study-level results: Patients and healthy controls showed no significant CD8+ Simpson's diversity difference.

Genomic DNA templated the TCR beta VDJ and CDR3 profiling. TCRdb re-derived calls from the reads in MiXCR, one entry per CDR3 protein. The sample has under 200,000 distinct CDR3 sequences, less than 60% seen once. This clonotype was picked up a small number of times. Its antigen is unidentified. The germline CDR1 and CDR2 sequences are MNHEY and SMNVEV (reference sequence). The ends lost 4 bases at V and 5 bases at J; junction bases unmatched: 6. The CDR3 is 14 residues long. By flow cytometry, patients selected for sequencing had shown an expansion of CD8+CD57+ cells. The chain recombines TRBV27 with TRBJ1-1, with 8 positions matching TRBD1. This TCR derives from a human donor with aplastic anemia. The sample taken for sequencing was sorted CD4+, CD8+, or CD8+CD57+ T cells (not recorded which) from PBMCs. The CDR3 DNA sequence: TGTGCCAGCAGTTGGGTCAGGGGGCATACTGAAGCTTTCTTT. Amino acids: CASSWVRGHTEAFF.